This TCR beta chain was obtained from a study of read filtering for tumor transcriptome and immune sequencing. As for the study in general: Per sample, TCR-region reads ranged about 3.5 to 11 million by IR-seq, 85 to 1273 by RNA-seq. Study results and limitations: Single-read clonotypes: approximately 87% of IR-seq clonotypes (approximately 4% of reads), 74.6% of RNA-seq clonotypes (nearly 45% of reads). Even smaller IR-seq throughput identified most shared clonotypes.

The CDR3 is made up of 15 amino acids. Germline V gives CDR1 DFQATT, CDR2 SNEGSKA (reference sequence). V was shortened by 3 bases and J by 0 bases, with 13 bases between the two germline ends. This clonotype was recorded a few times. What it binds is unknown. Sampling of bone marrow took place during active disease in every patient. From 300 to 400 ng of RNA, a library with molecular barcoded alpha/delta and beta/gamma adaptors was made. TCRdb used MiXCR to reprocess the reads, holding one entry per CDR3 protein. The sample lists tens of thousands of distinct CDR3 sequences; about a fifth were seen once.

The clonotype comes from a donor over 35 with multiple myeloma. Sample: a population of CD138-negative cells sorted from bone marrow. J is TRBJ2-3 and V is TRBV20-1; D is possibly TRBD1 (6 bases). The CDR3 is CSARDGQGSTDTQYF. As DNA, the CDR3 is TGCAGTGCTAGGGACGGGCAGGGGAGCACAGATACGCAGTATTTT.